Listed below are T cell receptor beta chains from one sample, sequenced in a study of T cell repertoires in cytomegalovirus infection. MiXCR, run by TCRdb on the reads, gives a single entry per CDR3 protein. The data contain around 570,000 distinct CDR3 sequences, just under 40% of them singletons. Which antigens these TCRs recognize remains unknown. The sample in question was cultured PBMCs, obtained from culture after CMV antigen stimulation. These TCRs come from a human donor in good health (CMV status not recorded). Some clones in this sample may be carry-over from other donors' samples. Each CDR3 is given with its conserved first and last residue. D genes are given only for firm matches. Rows give clone size only sometimes, using once, few, many, or a class for an expanded clone.

d_call: NA; v_call: TRBV7-2; clone_size: many; j_call: TRBJ2-5; cdr3_aa: CASSSDLWETQYF
d_call: NA; v_call: TRBV7-2; clone_size: few; j_call: TRBJ1-2; cdr3_aa: CASSPDTGFYGYTF
d_call: NA; v_call: TRBV7-2; clone_size: few; j_call: TRBJ2-3; cdr3_aa: CASSPRARGITDTQYF
d_call: NA; v_call: TRBV7-2; clone_size: few; j_call: TRBJ2-3; cdr3_aa: CASSKGGDTQYF
d_call: TRBD1; v_call: TRBV7-2; clone_size: many; j_call: TRBJ1-6; cdr3_aa: CASSFSAGGFIGSPLHF
d_call: NA; v_call: TRBV7-9; clone_size: few; j_call: TRBJ2-7; cdr3_aa: CASSTRGLDTYEQYF
d_call: NA; v_call: TRBV2; clone_size: NA; j_call: TRBJ1-6; cdr3_aa: CASNIYRVSPLHF
d_call: NA; v_call: TRBV6-1; clone_size: NA; j_call: TRBJ2-5; cdr3_aa: CASSEGHQETQYF
d_call: NA; v_call: TRBV6-6; clone_size: few; j_call: TRBJ1-2; cdr3_aa: CASSYSSDLGGYTF
d_call: NA; v_call: TRBV10-3; clone_size: NA; j_call: TRBJ1-5; cdr3_aa: CATKPQGRTPNQPQHF
d_call: NA; v_call: TRBV25-1; clone_size: few; j_call: TRBJ1-2; cdr3_aa: CACYSVNYGYTF
d_call: NA; v_call: TRBV19; clone_size: few; j_call: TRBJ1-3; cdr3_aa: CASGRMTSGNTIYF
d_call: NA; v_call: TRBV6-5; clone_size: NA; j_call: TRBJ2-1; cdr3_aa: CASSYSTGGLGYEQFF
d_call: TRBD2; v_call: TRBV9; clone_size: NA; j_call: TRBJ2-5; cdr3_aa: CASSSSGASGQETQYF
d_call: NA; v_call: TRBV4-1; clone_size: once; j_call: TRBJ1-5; cdr3_aa: CASSQRVGLNQPQHF
d_call: NA; v_call: TRBV7-6; clone_size: few; j_call: TRBJ2-7; cdr3_aa: CASSLAYGEAGYEQYF
d_call: NA; v_call: TRBV12-3/TRBV12-4; clone_size: NA; j_call: TRBJ2-3; cdr3_aa: CASSWARGGGPNTDTQYF
d_call: TRBD1; v_call: TRBV20-1; clone_size: once; j_call: TRBJ2-2; cdr3_aa: CSAQQGATGELFF
d_call: TRBD2; v_call: TRBV7-2; clone_size: NA; j_call: TRBJ2-7; cdr3_aa: CASSLEASGVSYEQYF
d_call: NA; v_call: TRBV29-1; clone_size: NA; j_call: TRBJ2-6; cdr3_aa: CSVEEPASGANVLTF
d_call: NA; v_call: TRBV7-6; clone_size: NA; j_call: TRBJ1-4; cdr3_aa: CASSLSPVEKLFF
d_call: TRBD1; v_call: TRBV7-8; clone_size: NA; j_call: TRBJ1-5; cdr3_aa: CASSQGQENQPQHF
d_call: NA; v_call: TRBV4-1; clone_size: few; j_call: TRBJ2-1; cdr3_aa: CASSQGGNEQFF
d_call: NA; v_call: TRBV11-2; clone_size: NA; j_call: TRBJ2-7; cdr3_aa: CASSLGIASYEQYF
d_call: NA; v_call: TRBV7-2; clone_size: NA; j_call: TRBJ2-3; cdr3_aa: CASSMRGDTQYF
d_call: TRBD1; v_call: TRBV28; clone_size: few; j_call: TRBJ2-7; cdr3_aa: CASSLRQGAREQYF
d_call: NA; v_call: TRBV6-2/TRBV6-3; clone_size: NA; j_call: TRBJ2-7; cdr3_aa: CASSHVGPYEQYF
d_call: TRBD2; v_call: TRBV7-2; clone_size: many; j_call: TRBJ2-3; cdr3_aa: CASSARGSGGNTQYF
d_call: TRBD1; v_call: TRBV20-1; clone_size: NA; j_call: TRBJ2-3; cdr3_aa: CSAMTGWSDTQYF
d_call: TRBD2; v_call: TRBV4-1; clone_size: NA; j_call: TRBJ2-3; cdr3_aa: CASSQDVASGVPTDTQYF
d_call: NA; v_call: TRBV6-2/TRBV6-3; clone_size: few; j_call: TRBJ2-1; cdr3_aa: CASSYSRLRGNEQFF
d_call: TRBD2; v_call: TRBV7-2; clone_size: NA; j_call: TRBJ2-3; cdr3_aa: CASSSRTGASGSIRDTQYF
d_call: TRBD2; v_call: TRBV2; clone_size: few; j_call: TRBJ2-1; cdr3_aa: CASSRAGGPWEQFF
d_call: NA; v_call: TRBV28; clone_size: once; j_call: TRBJ1-5; cdr3_aa: CASRPGGSGDQPQHF
d_call: TRBD2; v_call: TRBV7-8; clone_size: NA; j_call: TRBJ2-7; cdr3_aa: CASSLALGLAGPGPTYEQYF
d_call: NA; v_call: TRBV5-5; clone_size: NA; j_call: TRBJ2-7; cdr3_aa: CASSGGQMNEQYF
d_call: TRBD2; v_call: TRBV7-9; clone_size: many; j_call: TRBJ2-1; cdr3_aa: CASSFLGGSSYNEQFF
d_call: NA; v_call: TRBV6-2/TRBV6-3; clone_size: NA; j_call: TRBJ1-1; cdr3_aa: CASSNSLRATEAFF
d_call: NA; v_call: TRBV5-4; clone_size: NA; j_call: TRBJ1-4; cdr3_aa: CASSLDRADEKLFF
d_call: NA; v_call: TRBV6-6; clone_size: many; j_call: TRBJ2-7; cdr3_aa: CASRGPRVPYEQYF
d_call: NA; v_call: TRBV19; clone_size: NA; j_call: TRBJ2-1; cdr3_aa: CASTPRLGSSYNEQFF
d_call: NA; v_call: TRBV7-2; clone_size: NA; j_call: TRBJ2-5; cdr3_aa: CASSLAKGETQYF
d_call: TRBD1; v_call: TRBV11-2; clone_size: NA; j_call: TRBJ1-1; cdr3_aa: CASSLEAGQELPMNTEAFF
d_call: NA; v_call: TRBV7-6; clone_size: NA; j_call: TRBJ2-7; cdr3_aa: CASSARPVAYEQYF
d_call: NA; v_call: TRBV12-3/TRBV12-4; clone_size: NA; j_call: TRBJ1-5; cdr3_aa: CASSQNTGHNQPQHF
d_call: NA; v_call: TRBV19; clone_size: few; j_call: TRBJ1-5; cdr3_aa: CASSIVRGRDQPQHF
d_call: NA; v_call: TRBV6-5; clone_size: NA; j_call: TRBJ2-7; cdr3_aa: CASGPSYYEQYF
d_call: NA; v_call: TRBV7-6; clone_size: few; j_call: TRBJ2-2; cdr3_aa: CASSSPEGSGPQPAGELFF
d_call: TRBD1; v_call: TRBV29-1; clone_size: NA; j_call: TRBJ2-7; cdr3_aa: CSVWQDEGAGYEQYF
d_call: NA; v_call: TRBV6-6; clone_size: NA; j_call: TRBJ1-5; cdr3_aa: CASSLREGGGSNQPQHF
d_call: TRBD2; v_call: TRBV7-6; clone_size: few; j_call: TRBJ2-1; cdr3_aa: CASSLSSGSNSYNEQFF
d_call: NA; v_call: TRBV12-3/TRBV12-4; clone_size: NA; j_call: TRBJ2-1; cdr3_aa: CASSWDTEQFF
d_call: NA; v_call: TRBV6-6; clone_size: NA; j_call: TRBJ1-5; cdr3_aa: CASGTPGDNNQPQHF
d_call: TRBD2; v_call: TRBV7-2; clone_size: few; j_call: TRBJ2-1; cdr3_aa: CASSLPLAGVNEQFF